This paragraph reports one TCR beta chain. This entry belongs to a study of radiation and T cells in renal cell carcinoma. Method: immunoSEQ multiplex PCR; TCRdb's copy keeps in-frame clones and lacks some. Found here are 120,000 to 150,000 clones, about 85% of them singletons; the top ten hold around 4.1%. This sample's time point: baseline pretreatment blood. Regarding treatment: 15 Gy SBRT to primary tumor, nephrectomy 4 weeks later. Germline V gives CDR1 MGHRA, CDR2 YSYEKL. The CDR3 totals 16 residues. Trimming took off 4 bases at V and 5 bases at J, with 17 bases between the two ends. This clonotype was obtained from a woman in her 70s with renal cell carcinoma. Sequencing was performed on blood, taken from a patient whose treatment included radiotherapy and nephrectomy. This rearrangement joins TRBV4-1 to TRBJ2-2; the D is unclear. CDR3 in DNA: TGCGCCAGCAGCCCCCATCCACAGAGTGGGACCGGGGAGCTGTTTTTT. It translates to CASSPHPQSGTGELFF.